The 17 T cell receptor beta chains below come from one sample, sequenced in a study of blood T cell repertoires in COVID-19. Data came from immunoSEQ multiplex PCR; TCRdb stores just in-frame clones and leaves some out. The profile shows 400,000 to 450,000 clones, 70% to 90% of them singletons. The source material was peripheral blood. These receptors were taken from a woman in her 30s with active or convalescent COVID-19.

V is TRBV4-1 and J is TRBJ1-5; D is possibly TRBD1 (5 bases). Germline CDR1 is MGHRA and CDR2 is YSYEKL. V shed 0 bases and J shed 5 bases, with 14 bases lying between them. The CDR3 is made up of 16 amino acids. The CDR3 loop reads CASSQEGGAVDQPQHF. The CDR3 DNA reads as TGCGCCAGCAGCCAAGAGGGCGGGGCTGTTGATCAGCCCCAGCATTTT.

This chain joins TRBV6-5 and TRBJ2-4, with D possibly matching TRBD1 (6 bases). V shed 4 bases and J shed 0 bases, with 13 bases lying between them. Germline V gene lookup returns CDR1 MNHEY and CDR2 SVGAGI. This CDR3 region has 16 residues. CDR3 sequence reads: CASSSLGQLAKNIQYF. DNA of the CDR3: TGTGCCAGCAGTTCCCTCGGACAGTTAGCCAAAAACATTCAGTACTTC.

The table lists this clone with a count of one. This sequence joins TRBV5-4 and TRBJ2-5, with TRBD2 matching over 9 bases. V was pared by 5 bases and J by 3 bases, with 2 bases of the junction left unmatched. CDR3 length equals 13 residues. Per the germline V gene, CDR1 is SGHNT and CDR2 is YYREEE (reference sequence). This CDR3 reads CASRIAGEETQYF. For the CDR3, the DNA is TGTGCCAGCAGGATAGCGGGGGAAGAGACCCAGTACTTC. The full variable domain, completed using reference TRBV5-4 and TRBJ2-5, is ETGVTQSPTHLIKTRGQQVTLRCSSQSGHNTVSWYQQALGQGPQFIFQYYREEENGRGNFPPRFSGLQFPNYSSELNVNALELDDSALYLCASRIAGEETQYFGPGTRLLVL.

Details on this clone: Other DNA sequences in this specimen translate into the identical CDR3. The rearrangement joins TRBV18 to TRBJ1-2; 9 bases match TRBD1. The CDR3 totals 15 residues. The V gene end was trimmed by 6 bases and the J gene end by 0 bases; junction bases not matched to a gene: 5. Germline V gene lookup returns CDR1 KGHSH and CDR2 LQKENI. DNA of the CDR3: TGTGCCAGCTCCCCGGGACAGGGAGCTAACTATGGCTACACCTTC. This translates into CASSPGQGANYGYTF. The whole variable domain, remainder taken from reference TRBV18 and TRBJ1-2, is NAGVMQNPRHLVRRRGQEARLRCSPMKGHSHVYWYRQLPEEGLKFMVYLQKENIIDESGMPKERFSAEFPKEGPSILRIQQVVRGDSAAYFCASSPGQGANYGYTFGSGTRLTVV.

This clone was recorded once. The CDR3 is CASSQQTVSHGYTF. In nucleotides, the CDR3 is TGTGCCAGCAGCCAGCAGACAGTTAGTCATGGCTACACCTTC. V usage is TRBV7-9 and J usage is TRBJ1-2; D is possibly TRBD1 (5 bases). CDR1 and CDR2 from the germline V gene are SEHNR and FQNEAQ (reference sequence). The CDR3 runs 14 residues. Trimming stripped 5 bases from V and 6 bases from J, with 16 bases between.

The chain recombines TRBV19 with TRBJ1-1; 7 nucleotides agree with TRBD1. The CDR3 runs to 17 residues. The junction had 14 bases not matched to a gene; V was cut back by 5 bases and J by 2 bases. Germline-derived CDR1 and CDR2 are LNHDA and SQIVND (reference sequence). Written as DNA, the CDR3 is TGTGCCAGTAGTCCAACACCGGGACAGTTCAGAAACACTGAAGCTTTCTTT. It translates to CASSPTPGQFRNTEAFF. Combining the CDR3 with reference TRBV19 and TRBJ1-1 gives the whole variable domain DGGITQSPKYLFRKEGQNVTLSCEQNLNHDAMYWYRQDPGQGLRLIYYSQIVNDFQKGDIAEGYSVSREKKESFPLTVTSAQKNPTAFYLCASSPTPGQFRNTEAFFGQGTRLTVV.

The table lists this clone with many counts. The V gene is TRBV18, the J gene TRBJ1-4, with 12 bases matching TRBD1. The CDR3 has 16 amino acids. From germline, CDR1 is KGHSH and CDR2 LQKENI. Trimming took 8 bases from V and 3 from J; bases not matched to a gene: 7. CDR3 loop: CASQTGQGAPNEKLFF. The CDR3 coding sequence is TGTGCCAGCCAAACGGGACAGGGGGCGCCTAATGAAAAACTGTTTTTT.

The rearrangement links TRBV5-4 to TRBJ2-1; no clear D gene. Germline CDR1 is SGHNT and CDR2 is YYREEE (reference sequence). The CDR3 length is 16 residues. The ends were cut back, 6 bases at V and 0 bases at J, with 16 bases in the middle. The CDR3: CASTSRAGSSYNEQFF. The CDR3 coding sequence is TGTGCCAGCACCTCCCGCGCCGGTAGCTCCTACAATGAGCAGTTCTTC. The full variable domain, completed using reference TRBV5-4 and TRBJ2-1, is ETGVTQSPTHLIKTRGQQVTLRCSSQSGHNTVSWYQQALGQGPQFIFQYYREEENGRGNFPPRFSGLQFPNYSSELNVNALELDDSALYLCASTSRAGSSYNEQFFGPGTRLTVL.

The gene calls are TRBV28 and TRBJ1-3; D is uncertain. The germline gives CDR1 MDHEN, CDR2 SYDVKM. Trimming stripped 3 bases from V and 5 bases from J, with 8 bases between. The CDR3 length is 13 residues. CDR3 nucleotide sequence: TGTGCCAGCAGTTTGGGCAGTCGAAACACCATATATTTT. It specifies CASSLGSRNTIYF.

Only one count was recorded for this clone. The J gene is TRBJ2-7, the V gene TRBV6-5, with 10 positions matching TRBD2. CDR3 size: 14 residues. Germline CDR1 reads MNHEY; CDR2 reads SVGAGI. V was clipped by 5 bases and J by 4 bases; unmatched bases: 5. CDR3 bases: TGTGCCAGCAGTAATAGCGGGAGGAAGTACGAGCAGTACTTC. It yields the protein CASSNSGRKYEQYF.

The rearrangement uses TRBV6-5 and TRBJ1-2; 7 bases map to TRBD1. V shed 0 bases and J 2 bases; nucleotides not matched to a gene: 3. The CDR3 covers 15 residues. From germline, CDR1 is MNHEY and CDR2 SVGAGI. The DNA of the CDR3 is TGTGCCAGCAGTTACTCCCGAGGGGGCAACTATGGCTACACCTTC. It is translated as CASSYSRGGNYGYTF.

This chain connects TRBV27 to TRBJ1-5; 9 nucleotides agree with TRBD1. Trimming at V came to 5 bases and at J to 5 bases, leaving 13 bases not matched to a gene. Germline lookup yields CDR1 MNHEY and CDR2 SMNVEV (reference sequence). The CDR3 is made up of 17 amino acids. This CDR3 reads CASSQWAGTGLDQPQHF. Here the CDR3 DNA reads TGTGCCAGCAGTCAATGGGCCGGGACAGGGCTTGATCAGCCCCAGCATTTT.

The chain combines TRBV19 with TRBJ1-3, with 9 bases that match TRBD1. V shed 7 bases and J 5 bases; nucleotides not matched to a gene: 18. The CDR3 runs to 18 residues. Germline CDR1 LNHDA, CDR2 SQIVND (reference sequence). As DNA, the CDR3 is TGTGCCAGTACTCAGGACAGGGGCTCGCCCGTTTTAAGAAACACCATATATTTT. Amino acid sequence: CASTQDRGSPVLRNTIYF.

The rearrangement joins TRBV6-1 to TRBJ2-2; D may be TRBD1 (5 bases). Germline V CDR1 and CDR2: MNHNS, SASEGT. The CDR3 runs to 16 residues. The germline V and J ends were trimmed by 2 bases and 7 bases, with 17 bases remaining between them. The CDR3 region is CASSEFTGPLVGELFF. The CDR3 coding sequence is TGTGCCAGCAGTGAATTTACAGGCCCCCTCGTCGGGGAGCTGTTTTTT.

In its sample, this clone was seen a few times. As DNA, the CDR3 is TGTGCCAGCAGTTTCCTCGGTATGCACGAGCAGTACTTC. Encoded protein: CASSFLGMHEQYF. This chain joins TRBV12-3 or TRBV12-4 and TRBJ2-7; D is uncertain. Trimming removed 3 bases from V and 5 bases from J, with 11 bases in between. CDR3 size: 13 residues.

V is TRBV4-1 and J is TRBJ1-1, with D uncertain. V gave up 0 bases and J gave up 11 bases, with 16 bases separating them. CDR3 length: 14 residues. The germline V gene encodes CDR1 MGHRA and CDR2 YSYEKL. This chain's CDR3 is CASSQDPGRGFAFF. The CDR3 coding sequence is TGCGCCAGCAGCCAAGATCCCGGCAGAGGTTTTGCTTTCTTT.

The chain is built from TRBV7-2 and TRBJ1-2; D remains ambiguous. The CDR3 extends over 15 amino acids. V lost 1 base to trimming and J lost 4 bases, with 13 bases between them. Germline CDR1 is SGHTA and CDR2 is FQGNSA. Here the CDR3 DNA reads TGTGCCAGCAGCTTAGAGGCGGGGTACGGCTATGGCTACACCTTC. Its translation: CASSLEAGYGYGYTF.